The TCR beta chain under discussion was sequenced for a study of CD8+CD57+ T cells in acquired aplastic anemia. The wider study: DNA per sorted CD4+ or CD8+ sample ranged roughly 0.17 to 27.4 ug, averaging around 3.2 ug. Broader study findings: Patients had around 28 CD8+ CDR3 sequences in common with controls (the shared set).

Patients chosen for sequencing had shown CD8+CD57+ cell expansion by flow cytometry. The cohort consisted entirely of patients having severe acquired aplastic anemia. The study sampled blood from patients who had received no therapy. V lost 5 bases to trimming and J lost 4 bases; unmatched junction nucleotides: 13. CDR1 and CDR2 (germline): LNHNV, YYDKDF (reference sequence). The CDR3 runs 17 residues. This clonotype showed up many times. What it binds is not known. Genomic DNA, the template, was used for profiling of the TCR beta VDJ and CDR3. TCRdb re-analysed the reads in MiXCR, keeping a single row per CDR3 protein. The table records 200,000 to 300,000 distinct CDR3 sequences, roughly half of them present only once.

What was sequenced was sorted CD4+, CD8+, or CD8+CD57+ T cells (not recorded which) from PBMCs. This chain uses TRBV15 with TRBJ2-3, with TRBD2 identical over 9 bases. The TCR was taken from a human donor with aplastic anemia. CDR3 protein: CATSRTAGGPSSDTQYF. In DNA, the CDR3 is TGTGCCACCAGCCGAACCGCGGGGGGGCCATCATCAGATACGCAGTATTTT. The entire variable domain, with the rest obtained from reference TRBV15 and TRBJ2-3, is as follows: DAMVIQNPRYQVTQFGKPVTLSCSQTLNHNVMYWYQQKSSQAPKLLFHYYDKDFNNEADTPDNFQSRRPNTSFCFLDIRSPGLGDTAMYLCATSRTAGGPSSDTQYFGPGTRLTVL.